The T cell receptor beta chain described here comes from a study of CXCR3-negative and CXCR3-positive naive CD8 T cells. TRB cDNA libraries were made by UMI-labeled 5' RACE. TCRdb reanalyzed the 5' RACE reads, giving one entry per CDR3 protein sequence and no DNA. The listing records around 60,000 distinct CDR3 sequences. As regards this clonotype: The antigen remains unidentified.

Using triplicate sorts, approximately 300,000 cells were collected each time from every CD8+ T cell subset. Points from the study as a whole: Naive subsets were similarly diverse, while memory CD8+ repertoires were much less diverse. Hydrophobicity was higher for TRB CDR3s found in CXCR3-positive naive cells than in CXCR3-negative naive cells. Partial loss of CXCR3 expression followed cryopreservation; most assays used fresh PBMCs.

CDR3 size: 14 residues. Germline assignment: CDR1 MNHEY and CDR2 SMNVEV (reference sequence). The sequence came from a human donor in good health. Some clones in this sample may be carry-over from other donors' samples. The chain employs TRBV27 and TRBJ1-2; TCRdb proposes TRBD1, but this gene call is untestable without DNA. Sequenced: naive CXCR3+ CD8+ T cells from blood. Indicated subset: CD45RO-CCR7+CD27+CD95- naive CD8+ T cells expressing CXCR3 (TNR3+). CDR3 sequence: CASSWGAGENGYTF.